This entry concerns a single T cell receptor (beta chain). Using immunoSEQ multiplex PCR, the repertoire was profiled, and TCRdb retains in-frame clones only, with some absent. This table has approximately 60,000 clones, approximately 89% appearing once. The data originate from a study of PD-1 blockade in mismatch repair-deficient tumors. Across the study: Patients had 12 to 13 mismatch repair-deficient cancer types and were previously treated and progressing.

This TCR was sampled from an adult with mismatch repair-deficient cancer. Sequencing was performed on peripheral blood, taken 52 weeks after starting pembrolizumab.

CDR3 protein: CASSLGPQGLYGYTF. The CDR3 bases are TGTGCCAGCAGCTTGGGTCCCCAGGGACTCTATGGCTACACCTTC. The chain uses TRBV7-9 and TRBJ1-2; maybe TRBD1 (5 bases). CDR1 is SEHNR, CDR2 FQNEAQ, per germline (reference sequence). Trimming stripped 3 bases from V and 4 bases from J, with 15 bases between. The CDR3 consists of 15 residues.